Presented here are 7 T cell receptor beta chains from one specimen sequenced in a study of CD4+ T cells in melanoma. Clones were read by immunoSEQ multiplex PCR, and TCRdb kept only the in-frame ones, dropping some. This table has around 16,000 clones, about 72% appearing once. The source material was cells from a culture (not recorded whether cultured in vitro). The origin of the receptors is a human donor with melanoma.

The V gene is TRBV5-1, the J gene TRBJ1-3; the D is unclear. The CDR3 totals 15 residues. With 6 bases removed from V and 2 bases from J, the gap between germline ends came to 15 bases. From germline, CDR1 is SGHRS and CDR2 YFSETQ. CDR3 bases: TGCGCCAGCACCGACCCGGGTGGACCTGGAAACACCATATATTTT. Translating gives CASTDPGGPGNTIYF. Using reference TRBV5-1 and TRBJ1-3 for the parts outside the CDR3, the full variable domain is KAGVTQTPRYLIKTRGQQVTLSCSPISGHRSVSWYQQTPGQGLQFLFEYFSETQRNKGNFPGRFSGRQFSNSRSEMNVSTLELGDSALYLCASTDPGGPGNTIYFGEGSWLTVV.

In this sample, this clone turned up a few times. This rearrangement joins TRBV30 to TRBJ1-4; D gene ambiguous. CDR1 is GTSNPN and CDR2 is SVGIG in the germline V gene (reference sequence). Trimming cost V 3 bases and J 5 bases, with 10 bases left between them. The CDR3 covers 13 residues. The CDR3 protein is CAWSTVSNEKLFF. CDR3 in DNA: TGTGCCTGGAGCACTGTGAGCAATGAAAAACTGTTTTTT.

V usage is TRBV2 and J usage is TRBJ1-2, with D unresolved. The CDR3 loop spans 12 amino acids. Germline loops: CDR1 SNHLY, CDR2 FYNNEI. The germline V and J ends were trimmed by 8 bases and 7 bases, with 14 bases remaining between them. Here the CDR3 reads CASGETVRGYTF. CDR3 coding DNA: TGTGCCAGCGGAGAAACGGTACGTGGCTACACCTTC. Together with reference TRBV2 and TRBJ1-2, the CDR3 gives the full variable domain: EPEVTQTPSHQVTQMGQEVILRCVPISNHLYFYWYRQILGQKVEFLVSFYNNEISEKSEIFDDQFSVERPDGSNFTLKIRSTKLEDSAMYFCASGETVRGYTFGSGTRLTVV.

The table lists this clone with a count of one. The CDR3 region has the DNA TGCGCCAGCAGCTTGACCGTCAACGAGCAGTACTTC. This codes for CASSLTVNEQYF. V usage is TRBV5-1 and J usage is TRBJ2-7; D is unresolved. CDR1 and CDR2 from the germline V gene are SGHRS and YFSETQ. Trimming stripped 1 base from V and 5 bases from J, with 7 bases between. This CDR3 spans 12 amino acids. The whole variable domain, filled in from reference TRBV5-1 and TRBJ2-7, reads KAGVTQTPRYLIKTRGQQVTLSCSPISGHRSVSWYQQTPGQGLQFLFEYFSETQRNKGNFPGRFSGRQFSNSRSEMNVSTLELGDSALYLCASSLTVNEQYFGPGTRLTVT.

This chain links TRBV6-5 with TRBJ1-5, with D tentatively TRBD1 (6 bases). The CDR3 is made up of 13 amino acids. The germline CDR1 and CDR2 sequences are MNHEY and SVGAGI. The ends were cut back, 5 bases at V and 6 bases at J, with 11 bases in the middle. In nucleotides, the CDR3 is TGTGCCAGCAGTCTGACAGGAGTTCAGCCCCAGCATTTT. Its translation: CASSLTGVQPQHF.

V and J are TRBV4-2 and TRBJ2-5, with TRBD2 identical over 12 bases. The CDR3 is 14 amino acids. V was clipped by 1 base and J by 7 bases; unmatched bases: 1. The germline gives CDR1 LGHNA, CDR2 YNFKEQ. CDR3 sequence (DNA): TGTGCCAGCAGCCAAGCTAGCGGGGGGGGGACCCAGTACTTC. It yields the protein CASSQASGGGTQYF.

J is TRBJ1-2 and V is TRBV18, with TRBD1 matching over 12 bases. The length of the CDR3 is 15 residues. Germline V gene sequence: CDR1 KGHSH, CDR2 LQKENI. J was trimmed by 3 bases and V by 5 bases; bases with no gene match: 4. The CDR3 DNA is TGTGCCAGCTCAACGGGACAGGGGGCGTACTATGGCTACACCTTC. Translation gives CASSTGQGAYYGYTF. The full variable domain, rest sourced from reference TRBV18 and TRBJ1-2, is NAGVMQNPRHLVRRRGQEARLRCSPMKGHSHVYWYRQLPEEGLKFMVYLQKENIIDESGMPKERFSAEFPKEGPSILRIQQVVRGDSAAYFCASSTGQGAYYGYTFGSGTRLTVV.